These T cell receptor beta chains were read from a single sample in a study of T cells in Graves' hyperthyroidism and ophthalmopathy. A single record per CDR3 protein comes from TCRdb applying MiXCR to the multiplex PCR reads. Altogether around 340,000 distinct CDR3 sequences are present, approximately 14% being singletons, with the ten largest covering around 23%. Specimen: blood. The receptors were gathered from a woman in her 30s with Graves' hyperthyroidism. CDR3s include the opening cysteine and the closing phenylalanine or tryptophan. Fields, in order: D gene, J gene, V gene, clone size, CDR3 DNA, CDR3 protein. The D gene is left open where the match is weak. The size entry is marked missing in some rows and otherwise reads once, few, many or a size class.

>-|TRBJ2-2|TRBV20-1|few
TGCAGTGCTCCACAGACTGGGCCTGGGGAGCTGTTTTTT
CSAPQTGPGELFF
>TRBD1|TRBJ2-4|TRBV20-1|-
TGCAGTGCTAGAGGGGCCACAGGGGGCGTCAAAAACATTCAGTACTTC
CSARGATGGVKNIQYF
>TRBD2|TRBJ2-7|TRBV28|many
TGTGCCAGCAGCAGAAGCGGGAATTACGAGCAGTACTTC
CASSRSGNYEQYF
>-|TRBJ2-5|TRBV10-2|few
TGCGCCAGCAGTGAGTCGATCGAGACCCAGTACTTC
CASSESIETQYF
>TRBD2|TRBJ2-5|TRBV10-3|few
TGTGCCATCCGGGCGGGAGTCGAAGAGACCCAGTACTTC
CAIRAGVEETQYF
>-|TRBJ2-1|TRBV29-1|few
TGCAGCGTTGAAGATCTACGACGTAGTGAGCAGTTCTTC
CSVEDLRRSEQFF
>-|TRBJ2-2|TRBV11-2|many
TGTGCCAGCAGCTTATCCGGCGGCGGGGAGCTGTTTTTT
CASSLSGGGELFF
>TRBD2|TRBJ2-7|TRBV6-1|many
TGTGCCAGCAGACATAGCGGGAGGGCCTCTGGGGTGGAGCAGTACTTC
CASRHSGRASGVEQYF
>TRBD2|TRBJ2-3|TRBV24-1|few
TGTGCCGCCGGGGGTAGCGGGAGGGCCGCGGATACGCAGTATTTT
CAAGGSGRAADTQYF
>-|TRBJ2-5|TRBV12-3/TRBV12-4|many
TGTGCCAGCAGTTGGTCACAGAGAGAGACCCAGTACTTC
CASSWSQRETQYF
>-|TRBJ1-2|TRBV5-8|many
TGTGCCAGCACTCGGACAGTCTATGGCTACACCTTC
CASTRTVYGYTF
>TRBD2|TRBJ2-3|TRBV6-1|many
TGTGCCAGCAGTTTAAGGACTAGCGCAGATACGCAGTATTTT
CASSLRTSADTQYF
>-|TRBJ2-7|TRBV2|few
TGTGCCAGCAATGGGCAGGGTTGGTACGAGCAGTACTTC
CASNGQGWYEQYF
>TRBD1|TRBJ2-3|TRBV18|few
TGTGCCAGCTCACCGCCGGGACAGTCCACAGATACGCAGTATTTT
CASSPPGQSTDTQYF
>-|TRBJ2-6|TRBV10-1|-
TGCGCGCAACCCCTCCACAGGGTCAAGGGGGCCAACGTCCTGACTTTC
CAQPLHRVKGANVLTF
>TRBD2|TRBJ2-7|TRBV28|many
TGTGCCGTCGAAGGACTAGCTTACTACGAGCAGTACTTC
CAVEGLAYYEQYF
>TRBD1|TRBJ2-5|TRBV5-1|-
TGCGCCAGCAGTCAAACCGGGACAGACATGGAGACCCAGTACTTC
CASSQTGTDMETQYF
>TRBD1|TRBJ2-2|TRBV6-1|few
TGTGCCAGCAGGCCCGGACAGGGGCCCGGGGAGCTGTTTTTT
CASRPGQGPGELFF
>TRBD1|TRBJ2-3|TRBV29-1|few
TGCAGCGCCGGACAGGGGGGCACAGATACGCAGTATTTT
CSAGQGGTDTQYF
>-|TRBJ2-3|TRBV11-2|many
TGTGCCAGCAGCTTAGTAGGGGGCACAGATACGCAGTATTTT
CASSLVGGTDTQYF
>TRBD2|TRBJ2-1|TRBV7-3|many
TGTGCCAGCAGCCCGAGAAGGACTAGCGGGAGCGATGAGCAGTTCTTC
CASSPRRTSGSDEQFF
>-|TRBJ2-3|TRBV6-1|few
TGTGCCAGCTGGAATGACAGTACAGATACGCAGTATTTT
CASWNDSTDTQYF
>TRBD1|TRBJ1-1|TRBV5-1|many
TGCGCCAGCAGCTTGCAGGACAGGGGTCTGACTGAAGCTTTCTTT
CASSLQDRGLTEAFF
>TRBD2|TRBJ2-1|TRBV3-1|many
TGTGCCAGCAGCCAAGTCGGGACTAGAGTACCTGAGCAGTTCTTC
CASSQVGTRVPEQFF
>-|TRBJ2-5|TRBV28|many
TGTGCCACCTCAGAGGGGGTGGCTGGGGAGACCCAGTACTTC
CATSEGVAGETQYF
>-|TRBJ2-7|TRBV27|-
TGTGCCAGCAGTTTACCGGAGTGGGGCTCCTACGAGCAGTACTTC
CASSLPEWGSYEQYF
>-|TRBJ1-1|TRBV5-6|-
TGTGCCAGCAGTAGTACCGTCAGGGACGCTGAAGCTTTCTTT
CASSSTVRDAEAFF
>-|TRBJ1-2|TRBV24-1|many
TGTGCCACCAGTGATCGAAGGTCTGGGGGCTACACCTTC
CATSDRRSGGYTF
>-|TRBJ2-2|TRBV5-1|many
TGCGCCAGCAGCTGGGACTCCCACACCGGGGAGCTGTTTTTT
CASSWDSHTGELFF